The entry below gives a single T cell receptor (beta chain) sequence along with its context. This sample also contains other DNA sequences that code for the same CDR3. Adult Caucasians living in Nashville, Tennessee made up all of the donors. Assay: immunoSEQ multiplex PCR; the TCRdb copy retains only in-frame clones and omits some. The repertoire holds over a million clones, with 75% to 85% as singletons. This record belongs to a study of shared clonotypes between healthy human individuals. The CDR3 runs to 15 residues. V lost 3 bases and J lost 2; bases outside the gene matches: 3. Germline CDR1 reads KGHSH; CDR2 reads LQKENI.

The chain has TRBV18 and TRBJ2-7; 11 bases are a match to TRBD2. The receptor was derived from a man aged 18 to 35 in good health. Some clones in this sample may be carry-over from other donors' samples. The sequencing sample was made of memory CD4+ T cells from PBMCs. Subset: CD45RA-negative fraction. The CDR3 DNA sequence: TGTGCCAGCTCACCGGGGACTAGCGGAACCTACGAGCAGTACTTC. It encodes CASSPGTSGTYEQYF. The whole variable domain, remainder taken from reference TRBV18 and TRBJ2-7, is NAGVMQNPRHLVRRRGQEARLRCSPMKGHSHVYWYRQLPEEGLKFMVYLQKENIIDESGMPKERFSAEFPKEGPSILRIQQVVRGDSAAYFCASSPGTSGTYEQYFGPGTRLTVT.